A selection of T cell receptor beta chains follows, all from one sample in a study of blood T cell repertoires in COVID-19. The repertoire was sequenced with immunoSEQ multiplex PCR; TCRdb's copy has only in-frame clones and lacks some. The table shows around 80,000 clones, with over 80% occurring only once. The specimen sequenced was peripheral blood. The receptors were gathered from a human donor in a cohort sampled during active COVID-19. Both conserved end residues are part of each CDR3. A D gene is named only where the DNA matches it firmly. Clone size is stated in some rows and not others, as once, few, many or a class when expanded.

V,size,J,D,DNA,CDR3
TRBV28,.,TRBJ1-2,TRBD1,TGTGCCAGCAGTTTATGGGGAGAAGGACAGGGGTATGGCTACACCTTC,CASSLWGEGQGYGYTF
TRBV9,.,TRBJ2-3,TRBD2,TGTGCCAGCAGCGCTATAGCGGGGGGAAACTCAGATACGCAGTATTTT,CASSAIAGGNSDTQYF
TRBV28,.,TRBJ2-6,TRBD1,TGTGCCGCAACAGGGGCTGGGGCCAACGTCCTGACTTTC,CAATGAGANVLTF
TRBV5-6,.,TRBJ1-5,.,TGTGCCAGCAGCGGGGGCCGAAAAGATCAGCCCCAGCATTTT,CASSGGRKDQPQHF
TRBV5-6,.,TRBJ1-2,TRBD1,TGTGCCAGCAGCTTACAGGGGGCGCCCGGCTACACCTTC,CASSLQGAPGYTF
TRBV5-1,.,TRBJ2-1,.,TGCGCCAGCAGCTTGGGGAGCAGTAGCTCCTACAATGAGCAGTTCTTC,CASSLGSSSSYNEQFF
TRBV5-1,.,TRBJ2-1,TRBD1,TGCGCCAGCGCCGGGACAGGGGCCGTTAATGAGCAGTTCTTC,CASAGTGAVNEQFF
TRBV2,.,TRBJ2-5,.,TGTGCCAGCAGTCCCGGGGATCTTGAGACCCAGTACTTC,CASSPGDLETQYF
TRBV11-2,.,TRBJ2-1,.,TGTGCCAGCAGCGATAGACAGTTCGCATCTCGGTACAATGAGCAGTTCTTC,CASSDRQFASRYNEQFF
TRBV11-3,.,TRBJ2-1,.,TGTGCCAGCAGCCAAGCCGGGGAGCATGAGCAGTTCTTC,CASSQAGEHEQFF
TRBV5-1,once,TRBJ2-3,TRBD2,TGCGCCAGCAGCTTGGTCAGCGGGGCTAGCACAGATACGCAGTATTTT,CASSLVSGASTDTQYF